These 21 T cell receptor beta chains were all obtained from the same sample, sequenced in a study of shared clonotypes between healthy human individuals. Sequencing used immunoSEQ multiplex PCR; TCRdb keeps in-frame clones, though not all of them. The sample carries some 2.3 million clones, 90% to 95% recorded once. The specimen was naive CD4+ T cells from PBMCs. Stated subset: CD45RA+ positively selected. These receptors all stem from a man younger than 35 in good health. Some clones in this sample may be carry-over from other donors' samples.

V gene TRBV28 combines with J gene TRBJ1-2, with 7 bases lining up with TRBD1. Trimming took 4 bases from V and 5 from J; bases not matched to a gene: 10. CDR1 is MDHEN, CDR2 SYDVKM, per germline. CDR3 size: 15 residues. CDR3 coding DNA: TGTGCCAGCAGTTCCTGGACAGGCCCTGAATATGGCTACACCTTC. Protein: CASSSWTGPEYGYTF.

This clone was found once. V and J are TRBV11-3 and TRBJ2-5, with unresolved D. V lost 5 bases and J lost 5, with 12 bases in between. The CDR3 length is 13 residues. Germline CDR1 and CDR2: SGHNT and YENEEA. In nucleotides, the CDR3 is TGTGCCAGCAGCAAAAGAGGTGGGGAGACCCAGTACTTC. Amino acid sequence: CASSKRGGETQYF.

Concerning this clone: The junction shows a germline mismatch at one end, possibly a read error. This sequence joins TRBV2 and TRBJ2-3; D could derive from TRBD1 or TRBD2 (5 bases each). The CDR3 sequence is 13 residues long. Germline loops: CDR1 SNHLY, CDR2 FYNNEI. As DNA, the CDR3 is TGTGCGAGCACAGAGGGGCTCACAGATACGCAGTATTTT. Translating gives CASTEGLTDTQYF.

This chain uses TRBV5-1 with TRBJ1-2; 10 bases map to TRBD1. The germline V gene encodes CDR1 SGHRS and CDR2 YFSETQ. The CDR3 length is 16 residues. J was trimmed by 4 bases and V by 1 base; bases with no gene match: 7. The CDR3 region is CASSLTGTGVVYGYTF. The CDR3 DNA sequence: TGCGCCAGCAGCTTGACCGGGACAGGGGTTGTCTATGGCTACACCTTC.

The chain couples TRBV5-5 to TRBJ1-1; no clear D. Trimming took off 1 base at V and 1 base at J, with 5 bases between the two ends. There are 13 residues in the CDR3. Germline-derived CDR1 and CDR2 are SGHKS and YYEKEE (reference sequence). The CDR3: CASSLTANTEAFF. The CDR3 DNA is TGTGCCAGCAGCTTGACGGCGAACACTGAAGCTTTCTTT.

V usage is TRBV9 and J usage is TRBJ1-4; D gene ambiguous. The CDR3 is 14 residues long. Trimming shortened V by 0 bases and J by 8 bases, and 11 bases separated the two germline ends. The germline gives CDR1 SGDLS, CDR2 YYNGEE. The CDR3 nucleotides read TGTGCCAGCAGCGTAGGTTCGGGTATAGAAAAACTGTTTTTT. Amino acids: CASSVGSGIEKLFF. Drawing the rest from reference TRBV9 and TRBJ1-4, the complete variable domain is DSGVTQTPKHLITATGQRVTLRCSPRSGDLSVYWYQQSLDQGLQFLIQYYNGEERAKGNILERFSAQQFPDLHSELNLSSLELGDSALYFCASSVGSGIEKLFFGSGTQLSVL.

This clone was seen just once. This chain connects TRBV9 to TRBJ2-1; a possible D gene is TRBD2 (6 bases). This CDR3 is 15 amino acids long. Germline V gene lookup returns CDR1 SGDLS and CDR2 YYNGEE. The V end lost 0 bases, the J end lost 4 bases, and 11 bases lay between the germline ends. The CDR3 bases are TGTGCCAGCAGCGTAGCTTCTAGCGTTTACAATGAGCAGTTCTTC. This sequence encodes CASSVASSVYNEQFF.

CDR3 DNA: TGTGCCAGCAATAAAGGGGACGACTATGGCTACACCTTC. Translated: CASNKGDDYGYTF. J is TRBJ1-2 and V is TRBV28; TRBD1 is a possible D gene (5 bases). Trimming cost V 7 bases and J 3 bases, with 12 bases left between them. The CDR3 has 13 amino acids. From germline, CDR1 is MDHEN and CDR2 SYDVKM.

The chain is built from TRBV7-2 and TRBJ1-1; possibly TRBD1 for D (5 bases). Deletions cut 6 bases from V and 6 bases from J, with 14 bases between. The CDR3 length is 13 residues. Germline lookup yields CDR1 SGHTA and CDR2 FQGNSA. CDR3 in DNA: TGTGCCAGCAGTAACAGGTTTAGCGCTGAAGCTTTCTTT. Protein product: CASSNRFSAEAFF.

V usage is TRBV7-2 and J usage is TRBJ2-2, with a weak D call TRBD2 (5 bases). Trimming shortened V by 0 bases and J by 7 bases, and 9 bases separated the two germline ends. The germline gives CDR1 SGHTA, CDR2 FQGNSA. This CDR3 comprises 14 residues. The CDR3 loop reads CASSLALRGGELFF. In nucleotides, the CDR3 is TGTGCCAGCAGCTTAGCACTCCGGGGCGGGGAGCTGTTTTTT.

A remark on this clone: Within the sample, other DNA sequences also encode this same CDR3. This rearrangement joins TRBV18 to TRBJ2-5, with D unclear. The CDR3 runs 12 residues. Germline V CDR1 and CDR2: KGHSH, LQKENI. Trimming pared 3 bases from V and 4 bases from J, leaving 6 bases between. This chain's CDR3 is CASSPPGETQYF. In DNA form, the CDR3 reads TGTGCCAGCTCACCCCCGGGAGAGACCCAGTACTTC.

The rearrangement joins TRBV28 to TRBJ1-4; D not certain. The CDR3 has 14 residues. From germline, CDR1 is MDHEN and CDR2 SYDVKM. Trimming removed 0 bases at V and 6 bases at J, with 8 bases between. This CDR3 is CASSLWGSDEKLFF. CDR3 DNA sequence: TGTGCCAGCAGTTTATGGGGATCGGATGAAAAACTGTTTTTT.

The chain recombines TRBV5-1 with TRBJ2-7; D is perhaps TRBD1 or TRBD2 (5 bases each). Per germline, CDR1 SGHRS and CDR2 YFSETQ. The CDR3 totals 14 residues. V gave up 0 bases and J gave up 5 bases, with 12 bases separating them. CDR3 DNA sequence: TGCGCCAGCAGCTTGGGGTCGGGGCCGGACGAGCAGTACTTC. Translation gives CASSLGSGPDEQYF.

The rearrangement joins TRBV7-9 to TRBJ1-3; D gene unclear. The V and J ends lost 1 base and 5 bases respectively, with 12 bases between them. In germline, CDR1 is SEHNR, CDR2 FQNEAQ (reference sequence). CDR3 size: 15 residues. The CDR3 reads CASSLEGGTRNTIYF. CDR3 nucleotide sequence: TGTGCCAGCAGCTTAGAAGGTGGAACCCGAAACACCATATATTTT.

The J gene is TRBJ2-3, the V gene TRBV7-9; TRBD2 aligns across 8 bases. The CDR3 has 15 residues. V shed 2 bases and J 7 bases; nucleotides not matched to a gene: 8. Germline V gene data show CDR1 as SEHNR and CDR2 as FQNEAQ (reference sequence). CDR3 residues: CASSLMSGSGNTQYF. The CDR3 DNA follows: TGTGCCAGCAGCTTAATGAGCGGGAGCGGGAATACGCAGTATTTT.

The CDR3 coding sequence is TGTGCCATCAGCCTCGGAGATCAGCGGGCCTACGAGCAGTACTTC. Its translation: CAISLGDQRAYEQYF. J is TRBJ2-7 and V is TRBV10-3, with D possibly being TRBD2 (6 bases). The V and J ends lost 6 bases and 2 bases respectively, with 17 bases between them. Germline-derived CDR1 and CDR2 are ENHRY and SYGVKD. The CDR3 is 15 amino acids.

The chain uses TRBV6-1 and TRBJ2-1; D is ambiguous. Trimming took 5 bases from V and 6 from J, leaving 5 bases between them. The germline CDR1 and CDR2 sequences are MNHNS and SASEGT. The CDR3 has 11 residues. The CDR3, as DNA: TGTGCCAGCAGTCTTATCAATGAGCAGTTCTTC. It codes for CASSLINEQFF.

The CDR3: CASSARQGRSYNEQFF. CDR3 nucleotide sequence: TGTGCCAGCAGTGCTCGACAGGGCCGCTCCTACAATGAGCAGTTCTTC. The gene calls are TRBV28 and TRBJ2-1; 7 nucleotides agree with TRBD1. The CDR3 totals 16 residues. V lost 5 bases, J lost 0 bases, and 7 bases stayed unmatched. Germline CDR1 MDHEN, CDR2 SYDVKM.

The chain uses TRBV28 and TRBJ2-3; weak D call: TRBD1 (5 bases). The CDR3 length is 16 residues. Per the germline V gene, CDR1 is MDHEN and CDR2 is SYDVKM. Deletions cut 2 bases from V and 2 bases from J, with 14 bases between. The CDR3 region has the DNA TGTGCCAGCAGTTTAACGGTCGCAGGGCCCACAGATACGCAGTATTTT. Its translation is CASSLTVAGPTDTQYF.

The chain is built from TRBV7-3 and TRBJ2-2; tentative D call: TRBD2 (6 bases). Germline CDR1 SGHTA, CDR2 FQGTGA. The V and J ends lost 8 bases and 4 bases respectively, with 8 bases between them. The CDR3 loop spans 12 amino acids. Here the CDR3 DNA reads TGTGCCAGCGGGGACTTCACCGGGGAGCTGTTTTTT. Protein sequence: CASGDFTGELFF.

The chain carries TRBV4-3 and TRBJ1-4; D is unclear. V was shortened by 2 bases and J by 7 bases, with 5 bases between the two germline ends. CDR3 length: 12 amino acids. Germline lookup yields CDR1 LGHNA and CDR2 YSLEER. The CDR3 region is CASSQRREKLFF. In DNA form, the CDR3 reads TGCGCCAGCAGCCAACGACGTGAAAAACTGTTTTTT.